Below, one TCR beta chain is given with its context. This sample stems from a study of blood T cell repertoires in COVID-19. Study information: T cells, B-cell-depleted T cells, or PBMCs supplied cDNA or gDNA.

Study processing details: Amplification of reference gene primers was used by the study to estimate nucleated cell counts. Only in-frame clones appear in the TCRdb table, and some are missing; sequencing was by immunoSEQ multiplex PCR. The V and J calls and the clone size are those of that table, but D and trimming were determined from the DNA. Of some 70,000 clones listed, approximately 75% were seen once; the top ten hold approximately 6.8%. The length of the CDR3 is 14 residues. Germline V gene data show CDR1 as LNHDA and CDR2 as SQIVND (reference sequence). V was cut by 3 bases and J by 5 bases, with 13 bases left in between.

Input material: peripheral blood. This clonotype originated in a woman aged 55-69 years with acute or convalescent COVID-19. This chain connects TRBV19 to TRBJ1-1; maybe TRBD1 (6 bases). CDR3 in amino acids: CASSIGAGVTEAFF. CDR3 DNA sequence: TGTGCCAGTAGTATCGGGGCAGGGGTGACTGAAGCTTTCTTT.